The rows below give T cell receptor beta chains drawn from one sample of a study of blood T cell repertoires in COVID-19. Libraries were prepared by immunoSEQ multiplex PCR; TCRdb keeps only in-frame clonotypes and omits some of them. The repertoire holds approximately 130,000 clones, with around 78% as singletons. The sample was peripheral blood. These receptors all stem from a human donor in a cohort sampled during active COVID-19. Both conserved end residues are part of each CDR3. Each record gives: J gene, clone size, D gene, V gene, CDR3 DNA, CDR3 protein. D genes are given only for firm matches. Not all rows give a size; the values are once, few, many and, for expanded clones, a class.

>TRBJ2-7|NA|TRBD1|TRBV5-1
TGCGCCAGCAGCTCCCGGGACAGGGATCCTTACGAGCAGTACTTC
CASSSRDRDPYEQYF
>TRBJ2-2|NA|NA|TRBV6-5
TGTGCCAGCTCTTATCTCGGGGAGCTGTTTTTT
CASSYLGELFF
>TRBJ2-7|NA|NA|TRBV5-1
TGCGCCAGCAACCTTCAGGATTACGAGCAGTACTTC
CASNLQDYEQYF
>TRBJ1-1|NA|NA|TRBV11-2
TGTGCCAGCAGCTCTGGTATTTCTGCCGGCACTGAAGCTTTCTTT
CASSSGISAGTEAFF
>TRBJ2-7|NA|NA|TRBV7-9
TGTGCCAGCAGCGGCAAGGGTCTGGGGCAGGGGAACTACGAGCAGTACTTC
CASSGKGLGQGNYEQYF
>TRBJ2-1|NA|TRBD1|TRBV6-5
TGTGCCAGCAGTCCAGGACAGGGCTTCAGGAATGAGCAGTTCTTC
CASSPGQGFRNEQFF
>TRBJ1-1|many|NA|TRBV7-6
TGTGCCAGCAGCCTCGGTGACATGAACACTGAAGCTTTCTTT
CASSLGDMNTEAFF
>TRBJ2-3|NA|NA|TRBV28
TGTGCCAGCAGTTGGCCCCCAGGAGGCACTACCAAAGATACGCAGTATTTT
CASSWPPGGTTKDTQYF
>TRBJ2-7|NA|NA|TRBV9
TGTGCCAGCAGCGAAACGGTGAGCTCCTACGAGCAGTACTTC
CASSETVSSYEQYF
>TRBJ1-2|NA|NA|TRBV6-5
TGTGCCAGCAGTTACACAGCCAACTATGGCTACACCTTC
CASSYTANYGYTF
>TRBJ2-5|NA|TRBD2|TRBV4-1
TGCGCCAGCAGCCAAGACATCGGGGGGGCCCGGGAGACCCAGTACTTC
CASSQDIGGARETQYF
>TRBJ1-4|NA|NA|TRBV7-6
TGTGCCAGCAGCAAACTGACAGGAGAATATGAAAAACTGTTTTTT
CASSKLTGEYEKLFF
>TRBJ1-5|NA|TRBD1|TRBV5-6
TGTGCCAGCAGCTCATTACAGGGGACTAGCAATCAGCCCCAGCATTTT
CASSSLQGTSNQPQHF
>TRBJ1-1|NA|TRBD1|TRBV11-2
TGTGCCAGCAGCTCCTTCGGGACAGGGGGGTCGCGCACTGAAGCTTTCTTT
CASSSFGTGGSRTEAFF
>TRBJ2-2|NA|NA|TRBV30
TGTGCCTGGAGTGTACTTGGTGGGGAGCTGTTTTTT
CAWSVLGGELFF
>TRBJ2-5|NA|NA|TRBV27
TGTGCCAGCAGTTTAGAGTTGTACCAAGAGACCCAGTACTTC
CASSLELYQETQYF
>TRBJ1-2|NA|NA|TRBV13
TGTGCCAGCAGCTTAGTGGGGACACAGATCTTCTATGGCTACACCTTC
CASSLVGTQIFYGYTF
>TRBJ2-3|NA|NA|TRBV9
TGTGCCAGCAGCGTAGTGGCAGGAAGCACAGATACGCAGTATTTT
CASSVVAGSTDTQYF
>TRBJ2-1|once|TRBD2|TRBV9
TGTGCCAGCAGCGTAGAAGAGCGGGGCCGGTGGAATGAGCAGTTCTTC
CASSVEERGRWNEQFF
>TRBJ1-6|NA|NA|TRBV30
TGTGCCTGGAGTCTGGCGGTGGAGCCTTATTCACCCCTCCACTTT
CAWSLAVEPYSPLHF
>TRBJ1-3|NA|TRBD1|TRBV6-5
TGTGCCAGCAGCCTGACAGGGTCCTCTGGAAACACCATATATTTT
CASSLTGSSGNTIYF
>TRBJ2-3|NA|TRBD2|TRBV6-5
TGTGCCAGCAGTTACATGGGGGGGTTCACAGATACGCAGTATTTT
CASSYMGGFTDTQYF
>TRBJ2-1|NA|TRBD1|TRBV3-1/TRBV3-2
TGTGCCAGCAGCCGACGAGGGACAGGGACGTACAATGAGCAGTTCTTC
CASSRRGTGTYNEQFF
>TRBJ1-2|NA|TRBD1|TRBV30
TGTGCCTGGAGTCATGGAGGGGGCGGTAACTATGGCTACACCTTC
CAWSHGGGGNYGYTF
>TRBJ2-6|NA|NA|TRBV5-1
TGCGCCAGCAGCCCGGAACCGGGGAGGACCAACGTCCTGACTTTC
CASSPEPGRTNVLTF
>TRBJ2-1|NA|TRBD2|TRBV3-1/TRBV3-2
TGTGCCAGCAGCCTCCTCGGGGTAGCGGGGGGCAATGAGCAGTTCTTC
CASSLLGVAGGNEQFF
>TRBJ1-1|NA|NA|TRBV13
TGTGCCAGCAGGGAGGGGAACACTGAAGCTTTCTTT
CASREGNTEAFF
>TRBJ1-2|NA|NA|TRBV14
TGTGCCAGCAGCCACTGGGCATATGGCTACACCTTC
CASSHWAYGYTF
>TRBJ2-3|few|TRBD2|TRBV7-6
TGTGCCAGCAGCTTAGCGCCCGGGACTAGCGGGGGGGCCCCGACAGATACGCAGTATTTT
CASSLAPGTSGGAPTDTQYF
>TRBJ2-7|NA|TRBD2|TRBV19
TGTGCCAGTAGAACTAGCGGGGGCCTGTCCTACGAGCAGTACTTC
CASRTSGGLSYEQYF
>TRBJ1-1|NA|NA|TRBV7-9
TGTGCCAGCAGCCCCTGGGGGGAAAGGGCCGCTGAAGCTTTCTTT
CASSPWGERAAEAFF
>TRBJ1-5|NA|NA|TRBV19
TGTGCCAGTATGGAGTGGCGGAGCAATCAGCCCCAGCATTTT
CASMEWRSNQPQHF
>TRBJ1-1|NA|TRBD1|TRBV24-1
TGTGCCACCAGTAACAGGGGGGCATCTGAAGCTTTCTTT
CATSNRGASEAFF
>TRBJ2-5|NA|TRBD2|TRBV24-1
TGTGCCACCAGTGCGGGCGGGGGAAGGGTTGAGACCCAGTACTTC
CATSAGGGRVETQYF
>TRBJ2-3|NA|NA|TRBV6-6
TGTGCCAGCAGTTACTCCAGGGTGGAGGATACGCAGTATTTT
CASSYSRVEDTQYF
>TRBJ2-7|NA|NA|TRBV13
TGTGCCAGCAGTGAGCAGGGGCTCTCCTACGAGCAGTACTTC
CASSEQGLSYEQYF